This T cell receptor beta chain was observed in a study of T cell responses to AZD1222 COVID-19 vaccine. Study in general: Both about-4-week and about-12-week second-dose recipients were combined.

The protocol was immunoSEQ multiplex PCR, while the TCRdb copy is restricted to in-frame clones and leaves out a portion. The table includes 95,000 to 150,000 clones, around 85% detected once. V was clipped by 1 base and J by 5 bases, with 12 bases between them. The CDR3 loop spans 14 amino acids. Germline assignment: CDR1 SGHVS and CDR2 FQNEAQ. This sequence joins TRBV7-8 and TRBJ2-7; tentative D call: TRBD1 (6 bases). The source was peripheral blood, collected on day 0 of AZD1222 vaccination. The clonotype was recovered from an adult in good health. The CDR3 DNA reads TGTGCCAGCAGCTTAGGCTACAGGGACAACGAGCAGTACTTC. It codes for CASSLGYRDNEQYF.